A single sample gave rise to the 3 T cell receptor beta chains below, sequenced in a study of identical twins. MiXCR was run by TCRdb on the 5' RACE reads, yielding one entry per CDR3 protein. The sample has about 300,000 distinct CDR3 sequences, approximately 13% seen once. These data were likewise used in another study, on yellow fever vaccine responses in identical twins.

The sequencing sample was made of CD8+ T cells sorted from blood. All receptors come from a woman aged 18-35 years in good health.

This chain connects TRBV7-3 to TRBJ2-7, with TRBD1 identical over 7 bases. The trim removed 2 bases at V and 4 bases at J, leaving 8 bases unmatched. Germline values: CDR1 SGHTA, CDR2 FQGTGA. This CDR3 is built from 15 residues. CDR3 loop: CASSLFPTGWYEQYF. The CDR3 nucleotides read TGTGCCAGCAGCTTATTCCCGACAGGGTGGTACGAGCAGTACTTC.

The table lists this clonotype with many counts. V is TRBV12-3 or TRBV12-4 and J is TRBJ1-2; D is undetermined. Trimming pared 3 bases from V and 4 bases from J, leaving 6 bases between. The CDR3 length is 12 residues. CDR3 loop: CASSFSGYGYTF. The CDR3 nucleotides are TGTGCCAGCAGTTTTTCGGGCTATGGCTACACCTTC.

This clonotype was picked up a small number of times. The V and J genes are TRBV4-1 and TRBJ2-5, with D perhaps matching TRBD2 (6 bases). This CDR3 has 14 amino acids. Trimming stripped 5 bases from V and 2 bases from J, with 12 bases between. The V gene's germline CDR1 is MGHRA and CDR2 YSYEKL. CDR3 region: CASSTGLLQETQYF. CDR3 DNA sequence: TGCGCCAGCAGCACAGGACTACTTCAAGAGACCCAGTACTTC.